This T cell receptor beta chain was captured in a study of shared clonotypes between healthy human individuals (TCRdb year 2020). Study-wide context: The cohort included a few men and a couple of women between 18 and 49 years of age. Different laboratories and diverse techniques were used to prepare libraries and sequence TCR repertoires, to increase sequencing depth and limit assay-specific biases. The study deeply sequenced blood TCR repertoires of about 5 healthy adults to estimate repertoire size and the extent of clonotype sharing between individuals. For each donor, CD4 naive and CD4 memory were each run on three plates, CD8 naive on two plates, and CD8 memory on one plate. Per donor, leukapheresis produced somewhere between about 0.85 and 9.5 billion PBMCs. General study outcomes and caveats: Sharing across a few donors was observed for about 5% of naive CD4, 3% to 3.5% of naive CD8, 2.3% of memory CD4, and approximately 0.41% of memory CD8 clonotypes. Clonotypes shared by all four sorted-subset donors showed higher generation probabilities than non-shared clonotypes. Incomplete sequencing was indicated by rarefaction of sorted-subset datasets, despite the large sequencing depth. Larger estimated clonotype richness was generally found for naive subsets than for memory subsets. Pairwise subsampling led to the expectation that sequencing depth would affect the degree of clonotype sharing among donors. Because the study included a small number of donors, the genetic and exposure-history diversity represented was limited. Sampling was restricted to blood, and TCR repertoires in tissue are likely to differ from TCR repertoires in blood.

Based on the germline V gene, the CDR1 and CDR2 sequences are WSHSY and SAAADI. The CDR3 goes from the cysteine to the phenylalanine over 14 residues. Only the CDR3 DNA is retained, 42 bases long and in frame from the first base. V loses 8 bases at its end and J loses 2 bases; junction bases beyond the gene matches: 8. TCR CDR3 regions were amplified from genomic DNA by multiplex PCR using the deep immunoSEQ assay. Genomic DNA extracted from each cell subset was distributed evenly over all wells of several immunoSEQ 96-well plates, and each plate served as one replicate. For sorted subsets, each replicate PCR was loaded with 200 ng genomic DNA, equivalent to 25,000 to 35,000 T cell genomes. The purified libraries were quantified using a Qubit 3.0 fluorometer, sized with a Bioanalyzer 2100, and then quantified again using the KAPA Library Quantification kit. Every immunoSEQ 96-well plate was sequenced on a separate single-read 150-cycle Illumina NextSeq 550 flow cell. From the authors' description of their analysis: Because only junctional sequences without quality scores were contained in the immunoSEQ output, filtering matching that applied to full-length reads could not be performed. To assign V/J genes and CDR3, sequences were annotated against IMGT germline references using PyIR, a Python wrapper for IgBLAST v1.9. Reads were removed for weak V/J assignments (E-value above 1e-6), missing CDR3, stop codons, out-of-frame junctions, or ambiguous translated residues. V3J clonotypes were defined as sequences sharing the same inferred V gene, J gene, and CDR3 amino acid sequence. Percentage overlap between repertoires was calculated by dividing the number of shared unique clonotypes by the size of the smaller repertoire. RTK rarefaction, the Chao1 estimator, and Recon v2.1 estimates of unobserved clonotypes were used to assess repertoire richness. For all TCRbeta clonotypes obtained by the gDNA method from a handful of donors, generation probabilities were computed with OLGA. What TCRdb holds here is the immuneACCESS table cut down to in-frame rearrangements. Part of the clones is not present; checked against another copy, under half of the missing clones reflect an unresolved V gene, and the others are unexplained. V and J calls plus clone size are reproduced from that table; the DNA served to infer D and trimming. Counted in this sample were about 2 million clones; 95% of them appeared once. About 0.13% of the sample is in the top ten clones.

The donors were healthy, HIV-negative adults with no recently reported acute infections or vaccinations. Every donor was a Caucasian adult residing in Nashville, Tennessee, USA. CD4+ T cells were enriched through magnetic negative selection, after which naive cells were positively selected on CD45RA and the remaining negative fraction served as the memory subset. Blood was obtained by leukapheresis, after which PBMCs were separated by Ficoll-Histopaque density gradient centrifugation and cryopreserved in liquid nitrogen vapor phase. Purity and quantity of every magnetically sorted T cell population were checked by analytical flow cytometry. Each sorted fraction had its genomic DNA isolated and then quantified by UV absorbance on a Nanodrop 2000c. In the case of this clone: Its antigen has not been determined. Base qualities were left out, and no much larger clone turns up one base away.

The sequencing input was naive CD4+ T cells sorted from blood. Sample cell subset or site, as interpreted from the label and publication: CD45RA+ positively selected. This TCR was recovered from a man aged 18 to 30 in good health. The V and J genes are TRBV10-2 and TRBJ1-2, with 7 bases aligning to TRBD1. The CDR3 loop reads CASCRDRTNYGYTF. The sequenced DNA: TGCGCCAGCTGCCGGGACAGAACAAACTATGGCTACACCTTC.